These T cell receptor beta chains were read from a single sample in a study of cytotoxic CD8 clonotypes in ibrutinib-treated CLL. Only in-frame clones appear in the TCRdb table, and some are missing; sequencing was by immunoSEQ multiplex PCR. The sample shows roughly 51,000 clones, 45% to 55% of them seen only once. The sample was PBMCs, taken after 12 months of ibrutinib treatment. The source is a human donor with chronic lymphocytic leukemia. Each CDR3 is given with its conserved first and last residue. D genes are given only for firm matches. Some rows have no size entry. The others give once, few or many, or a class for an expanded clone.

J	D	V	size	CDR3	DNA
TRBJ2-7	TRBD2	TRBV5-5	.	CASSQVSSGRRYEQYF	TGTGCCAGCAGCCAAGTGAGTAGCGGGAGAAGGTACGAGCAGTACTTC
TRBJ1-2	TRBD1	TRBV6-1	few	CASSDSGQGAYGYTF	TGTGCCAGCAGTGATTCGGGACAGGGGGCGTATGGCTACACCTTC
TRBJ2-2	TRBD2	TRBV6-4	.	CASSDWPSGRGAGELFF	TGTGCCAGCAGTGACTGGCCTAGCGGGAGAGGGGCCGGGGAGCTGTTTTTT
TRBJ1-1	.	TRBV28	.	CASSPLGREAFF	TGTGCCAGCAGCCCCCTAGGGCGTGAAGCTTTCTTT
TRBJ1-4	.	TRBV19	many	CASSIEGDTEKLFF	TGTGCCAGTAGTATAGAGGGCGATACCGAAAAACTGTTTTTT
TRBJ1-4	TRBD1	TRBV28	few	CASRTGEKLFF	TGTGCCAGCCGGACAGGGGAAAAACTGTTTTTT
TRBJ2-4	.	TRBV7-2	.	CASSFPVLAKNIQYF	TGTGCCAGCAGCTTCCCGGTCCTAGCCAAAAACATTCAGTACTTC
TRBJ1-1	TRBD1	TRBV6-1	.	CASKPGQRNTEAFF	TGTGCCAGCAAACCGGGACAGAGGAACACTGAAGCTTTCTTT
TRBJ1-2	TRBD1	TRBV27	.	CASSSSGTGTANYGYTF	TGTGCCAGCAGTTCCTCCGGGACAGGGACGGCTAACTATGGCTACACCTTC
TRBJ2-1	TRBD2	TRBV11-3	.	CASSLGAGSYNEQFF	TGTGCCAGCAGCTTAGGAGCGGGGTCCTACAATGAGCAGTTCTTC
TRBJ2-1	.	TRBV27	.	CASSARGKGNEQFF	TGTGCCAGCAGTGCTCGGGGGAAGGGAAATGAGCAGTTCTTC
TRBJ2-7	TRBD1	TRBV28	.	CASGGGQGSYEQYF	TGTGCCAGCGGAGGGGGACAGGGATCCTACGAGCAGTACTTC
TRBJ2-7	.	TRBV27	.	CASSLKLEFREQYF	TGTGCCAGCAGTTTAAAGTTAGAATTCCGGGAGCAGTACTTC
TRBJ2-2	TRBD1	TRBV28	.	CASSSLGQGAGELFF	TGTGCCAGCAGTTCTCTAGGACAGGGCGCCGGGGAGCTGTTTTTT